This record covers a single T cell receptor (beta chain). How the authors handled the data: Estimation of nucleated cell counts was performed using reference gene primer amplification. TCRdb's copy holds only in-frame clones and misses some; the assay was immunoSEQ multiplex PCR. D and trimming come from the DNA, and the V and J calls and clone size come from that table. The sample yields hundreds of thousands of clones, 89% seen once. This CDR3 has 12 residues. Germline V gene sequence: CDR1 SNHLY, CDR2 FYNNEI. J was trimmed by 5 bases and V by 11 bases; bases with no gene match: 5. These data originate in a study of blood T cell repertoires in COVID-19.

The receptor was isolated from a man aged 55 to 69 who had recovered from COVID-19. The genes are TRBV2 and TRBJ1-4; TRBD1 agrees at 7 bases. Sequencing was done on a sample of peripheral blood. The CDR3 protein is CAGTGVNEKLFF. The CDR3 nucleotides are TGTGCCGGTACAGGGGTGAATGAAAAACTGTTTTTT.